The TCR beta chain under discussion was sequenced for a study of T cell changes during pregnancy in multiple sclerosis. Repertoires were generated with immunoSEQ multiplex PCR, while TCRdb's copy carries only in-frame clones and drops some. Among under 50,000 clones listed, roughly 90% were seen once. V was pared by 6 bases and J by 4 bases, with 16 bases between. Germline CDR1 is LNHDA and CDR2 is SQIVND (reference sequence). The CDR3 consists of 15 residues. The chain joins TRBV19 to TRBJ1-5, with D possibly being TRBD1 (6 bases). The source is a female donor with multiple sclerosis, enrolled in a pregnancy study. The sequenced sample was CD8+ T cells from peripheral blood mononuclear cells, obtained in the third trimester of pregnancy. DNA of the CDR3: TGTGCCAGTAGCTGGGACACAGGGACGAATCAGCCCCAGCATTTT. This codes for CASSWDTGTNQPQHF.